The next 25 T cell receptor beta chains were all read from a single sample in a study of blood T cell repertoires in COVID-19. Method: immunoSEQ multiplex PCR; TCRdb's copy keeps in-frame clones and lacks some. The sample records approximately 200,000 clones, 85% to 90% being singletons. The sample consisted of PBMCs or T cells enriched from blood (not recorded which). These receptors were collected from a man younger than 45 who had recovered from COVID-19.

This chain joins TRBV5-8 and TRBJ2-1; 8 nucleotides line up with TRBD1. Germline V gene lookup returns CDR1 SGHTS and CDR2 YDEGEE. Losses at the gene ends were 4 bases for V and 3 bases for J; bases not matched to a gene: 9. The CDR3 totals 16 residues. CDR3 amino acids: CASSARTGRNYNEQFF. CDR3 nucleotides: TGTGCCAGCAGCGCCAGGACAGGGCGAAACTACAATGAGCAGTTCTTC.

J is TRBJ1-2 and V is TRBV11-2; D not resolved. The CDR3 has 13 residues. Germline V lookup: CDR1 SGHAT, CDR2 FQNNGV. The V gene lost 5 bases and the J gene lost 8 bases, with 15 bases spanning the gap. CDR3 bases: TGTGCCAGCAGCCTGACACCTAAAGAGGGCTACACCTTC. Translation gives CASSLTPKEGYTF.

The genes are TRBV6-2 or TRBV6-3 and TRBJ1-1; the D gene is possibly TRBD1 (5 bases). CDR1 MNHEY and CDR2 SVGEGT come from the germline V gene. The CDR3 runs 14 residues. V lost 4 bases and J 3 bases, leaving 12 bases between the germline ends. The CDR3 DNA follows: TGTGCCAGCAGTTCAACGGGGGTCGACACTGAAGCTTTCTTT. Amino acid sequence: CASSSTGVDTEAFF.

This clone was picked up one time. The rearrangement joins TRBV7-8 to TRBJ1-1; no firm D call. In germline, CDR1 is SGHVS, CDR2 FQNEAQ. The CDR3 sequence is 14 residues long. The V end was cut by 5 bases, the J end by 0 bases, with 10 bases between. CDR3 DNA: TGTGCCAGCAGCCTACAGTTCATGAACACTGAAGCTTTCTTT. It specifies CASSLQFMNTEAFF.

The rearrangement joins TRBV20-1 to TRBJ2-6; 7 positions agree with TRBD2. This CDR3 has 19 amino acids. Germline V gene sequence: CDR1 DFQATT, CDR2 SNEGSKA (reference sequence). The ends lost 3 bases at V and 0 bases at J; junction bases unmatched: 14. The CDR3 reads CSASVTGRDHRSGANVLTF. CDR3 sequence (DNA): TGCAGTGCTAGTGTGACTGGGAGGGACCATCGCTCTGGGGCCAACGTCCTGACTTTC.

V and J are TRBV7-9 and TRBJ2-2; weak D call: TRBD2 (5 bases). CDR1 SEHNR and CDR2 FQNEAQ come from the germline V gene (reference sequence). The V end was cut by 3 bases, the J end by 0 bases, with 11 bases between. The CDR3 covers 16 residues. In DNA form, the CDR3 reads TGTGCCAGCAGCTTGTATCGGGGAGCGAACACCGGGGAGCTGTTTTTT. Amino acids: CASSLYRGANTGELFF.

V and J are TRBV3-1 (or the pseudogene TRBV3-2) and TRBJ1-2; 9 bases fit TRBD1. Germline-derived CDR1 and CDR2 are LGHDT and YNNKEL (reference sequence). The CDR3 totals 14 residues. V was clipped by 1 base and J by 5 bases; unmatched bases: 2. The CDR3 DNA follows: TGTGCCAGCAGCCAAGCGGGACAGGGATATGGCTACACCTTC. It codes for CASSQAGQGYGYTF.

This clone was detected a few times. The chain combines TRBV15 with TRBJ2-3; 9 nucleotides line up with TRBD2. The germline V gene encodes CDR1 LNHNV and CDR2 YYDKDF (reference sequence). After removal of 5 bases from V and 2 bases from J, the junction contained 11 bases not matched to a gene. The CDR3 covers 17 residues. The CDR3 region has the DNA TGTGCCACCAGCCGGACTGGGCTAGCGGGACCCACAGATACGCAGTATTTT. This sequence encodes CATSRTGLAGPTDTQYF. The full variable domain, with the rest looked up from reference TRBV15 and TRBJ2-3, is DAMVIQNPRYQVTQFGKPVTLSCSQTLNHNVMYWYQQKSSQAPKLLFHYYDKDFNNEADTPDNFQSRRPNTSFCFLDIRSPGLGDTAMYLCATSRTGLAGPTDTQYFGPGTRLTVL.

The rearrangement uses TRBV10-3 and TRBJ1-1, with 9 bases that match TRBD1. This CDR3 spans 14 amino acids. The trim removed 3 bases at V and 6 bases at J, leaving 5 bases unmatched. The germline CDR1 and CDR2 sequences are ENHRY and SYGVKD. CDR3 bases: TGTGCCATCAGTGAAGGGACAGGGCGGGCTGAAGCTTTCTTT. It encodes CAISEGTGRAEAFF.

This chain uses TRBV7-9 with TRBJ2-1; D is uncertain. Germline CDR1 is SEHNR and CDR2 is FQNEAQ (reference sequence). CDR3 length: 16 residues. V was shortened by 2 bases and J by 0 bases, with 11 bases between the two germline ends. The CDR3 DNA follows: TGTGCCAGCAGCTTACCCTATAGCTCCTCCTACAATGAGCAGTTCTTC. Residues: CASSLPYSSSYNEQFF.

CDR3 in amino acids: CASSESAVDSVNGYTF. CDR3 coding DNA: TGCGCCAGCAGTGAATCGGCCGTTGACAGCGTGAACGGCTACACCTTC. The chain recombines TRBV10-2 with TRBJ1-2, with D possibly TRBD1 on 5 matching bases. The V gene lost 3 bases and the J gene lost 8 bases, with 22 bases spanning the gap. This CDR3 has 16 residues. Germline V gene sequence: CDR1 WSHSY, CDR2 SAAADI.

The CDR3 here is CAWGRGDQPQHF. CDR3 nucleotide sequence: TGTGCCTGGGGGCGCGGGGATCAGCCCCAGCATTTT. The chain uses TRBV30 and TRBJ1-5; D is ambiguous. V lost 5 bases and J lost 5, with 10 bases in between. In germline, CDR1 is GTSNPN, CDR2 SVGIG (reference sequence). The length of the CDR3 is 12 residues.

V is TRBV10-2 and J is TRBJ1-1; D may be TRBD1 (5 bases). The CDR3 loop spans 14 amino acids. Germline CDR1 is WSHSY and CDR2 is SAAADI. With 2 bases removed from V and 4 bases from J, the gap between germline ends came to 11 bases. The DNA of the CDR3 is TGCGCCAGCAGTGAGGGGGGAGGGCGCACTGAAGCTTTCTTT. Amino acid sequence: CASSEGGGRTEAFF.

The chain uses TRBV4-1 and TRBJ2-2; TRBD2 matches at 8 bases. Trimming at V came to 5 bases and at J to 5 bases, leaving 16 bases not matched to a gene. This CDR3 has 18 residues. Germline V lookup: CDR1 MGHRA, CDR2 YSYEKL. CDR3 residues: CASSKNPAGAGATGELFF. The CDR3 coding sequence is TGCGCCAGCAGCAAGAATCCAGCGGGGGCGGGGGCAACCGGGGAGCTGTTTTTT.

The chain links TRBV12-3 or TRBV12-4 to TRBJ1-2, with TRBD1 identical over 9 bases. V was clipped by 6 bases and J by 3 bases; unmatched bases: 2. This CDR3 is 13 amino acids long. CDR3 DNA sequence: TGTGCCAGCAGCCGGGACAGGGACTATGGCTACACCTTC. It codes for CASSRDRDYGYTF.

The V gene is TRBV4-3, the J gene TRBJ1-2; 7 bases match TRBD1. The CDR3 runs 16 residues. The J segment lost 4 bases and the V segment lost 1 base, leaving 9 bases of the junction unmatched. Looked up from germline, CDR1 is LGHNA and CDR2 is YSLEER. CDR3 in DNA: TGCGCCAGCAGCCAAGGGATACAGGGGACCGTCTATGGCTACACCTTC. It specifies CASSQGIQGTVYGYTF.

The CDR3 region is CASSPRDRVGETQYF. CDR3 DNA sequence: TGTGCCAGCAGCCCGCGGGACAGGGTCGGGGAGACCCAGTACTTC. The rearrangement uses TRBV5-8 and TRBJ2-5, with 9 bases matching TRBD1. The trim removed 4 bases at V and 5 bases at J, leaving 9 bases unmatched. CDR3 size: 15 residues. The germline CDR1 and CDR2 sequences are SGHTS and YDEGEE.

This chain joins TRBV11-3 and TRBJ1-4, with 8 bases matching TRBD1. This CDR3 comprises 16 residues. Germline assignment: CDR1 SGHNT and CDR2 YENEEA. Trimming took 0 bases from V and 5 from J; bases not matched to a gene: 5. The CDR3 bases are TGTGCCAGCAGCTTAGATAACGGGGACAGGAATGAAAAACTGTTTTTT. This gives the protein CASSLDNGDRNEKLFF. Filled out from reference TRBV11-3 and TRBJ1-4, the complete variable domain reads EAGVVQSPRYKIIEKKQPVAFWCNPISGHNTLYWYLQNLGQGPELLIRYENEEAVDDSQLPKDRFSAERLKGVDSTLKIQPAELGDSAVYLCASSLDNGDRNEKLFFGSGTQLSVL.

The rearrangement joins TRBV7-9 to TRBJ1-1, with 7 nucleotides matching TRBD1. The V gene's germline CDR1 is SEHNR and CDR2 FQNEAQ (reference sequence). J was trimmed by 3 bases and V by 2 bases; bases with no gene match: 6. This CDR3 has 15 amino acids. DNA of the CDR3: TGTGCCAGCAGCTTATTAACCAGGGGGGACACTGAAGCTTTCTTT. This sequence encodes CASSLLTRGDTEAFF. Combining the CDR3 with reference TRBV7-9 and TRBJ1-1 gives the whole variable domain DTGVSQNPRHKITKRGQNVTFRCDPISEHNRLYWYRQTLGQGPEFLTYFQNEAQLEKSRLLSDRFSAERPKGSFSTLEIQRTEQGDSAMYLCASSLLTRGDTEAFFGQGTRLTVV.

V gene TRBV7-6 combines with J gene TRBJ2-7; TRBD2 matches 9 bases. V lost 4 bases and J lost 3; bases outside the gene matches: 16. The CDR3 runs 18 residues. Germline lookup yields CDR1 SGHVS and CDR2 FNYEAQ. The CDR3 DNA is TGTGCCAGCAGCTCGTGGATGACCGGGACTAGCAACTTCTACGAGCAGTACTTC. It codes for CASSSWMTGTSNFYEQYF.

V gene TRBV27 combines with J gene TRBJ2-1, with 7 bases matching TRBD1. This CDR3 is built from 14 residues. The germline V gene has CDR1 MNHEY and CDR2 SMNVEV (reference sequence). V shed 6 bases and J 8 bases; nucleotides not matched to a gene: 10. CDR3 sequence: CASRNFQGVDEQFF. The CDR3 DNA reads TGTGCCAGCAGAAATTTTCAGGGGGTGGATGAGCAGTTCTTC.

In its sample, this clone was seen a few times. CDR3 protein: CSGRDRGREKLFF. The CDR3, as DNA: TGCAGCGGTAGAGACAGGGGGAGAGAAAAACTGTTTTTT. This chain links TRBV29-1 with TRBJ1-4; TRBD1 agrees at 9 bases. This CDR3 region has 13 residues. In germline, CDR1 is SQVTM, CDR2 ANQGSEA. V was clipped by 7 bases and J by 8 bases; unmatched bases: 8.

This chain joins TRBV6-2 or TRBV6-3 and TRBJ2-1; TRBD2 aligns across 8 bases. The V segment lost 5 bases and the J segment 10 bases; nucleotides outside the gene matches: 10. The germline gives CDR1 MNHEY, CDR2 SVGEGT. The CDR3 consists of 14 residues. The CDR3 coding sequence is TGTGCCAGCAGTACGGGACTAGGGTCCTCGGAGCAGTTCTTC. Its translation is CASSTGLGSSEQFF.

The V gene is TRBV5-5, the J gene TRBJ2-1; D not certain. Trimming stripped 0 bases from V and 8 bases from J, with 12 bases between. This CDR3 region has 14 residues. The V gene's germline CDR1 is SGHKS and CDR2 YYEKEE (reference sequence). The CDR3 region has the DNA TGTGCCAGCAGCTTGGAGGCGGTAGCCTATGAGCAGTTCTTC. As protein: CASSLEAVAYEQFF.

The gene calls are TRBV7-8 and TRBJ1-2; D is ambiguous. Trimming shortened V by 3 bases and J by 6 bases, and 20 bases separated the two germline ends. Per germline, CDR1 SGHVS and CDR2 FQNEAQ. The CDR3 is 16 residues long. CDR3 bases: TGTGCCAGCAGCTTCCCCCCCCAGGCTACATTCAATGGCTACACCTTC. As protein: CASSFPPQATFNGYTF. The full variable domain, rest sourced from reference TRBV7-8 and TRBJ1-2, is GAGVSQSPRYKVAKRGQDVALRCDPISGHVSLFWYQQALGQGPEFLTYFQNEAQLDKSGLPSDRFFAERPEGSVSTLKIQRTQQEDSAVYLCASSFPPQATFNGYTFGSGTRLTVV.